This is a list of T cell receptor beta chains from one sample in a study of cytomegalovirus exposure and HLA in healthy donors. Sequencing used immunoSEQ multiplex PCR; TCRdb keeps in-frame clones, though not all of them. This sample has around 91,000 clones, with approximately 84% found just once. What was sequenced was PBMCs. Receptors were obtained from a man between 18 and 35 years old in good health and CMV-seronegative. Each CDR3 is given with its conserved first and last residue. D genes are given only for firm matches. Part of the rows lack a size; the others show once, few, many or a class for expanded clones.

TRBV28,TRBJ1-2,TRBD1,.,CASSRDRAFYGYTF,TGTGCCAGCAGTCGAGACAGGGCCTTTTATGGCTACACCTTC
TRBV29-1,TRBJ2-7,TRBD2,.,CSVEEGGRAGYEQYF,TGCAGCGTTGAAGAGGGCGGGAGGGCCGGGTACGAGCAGTACTTC
TRBV29-1,TRBJ1-5,TRBD1,.,CSVGWRTGSKKNQPQHF,TGCAGCGTTGGGTGGCGGACAGGGAGTAAAAAAAATCAGCCCCAGCATTTT
TRBV13,TRBJ2-1,.,.,CASSLRGAYEQFF,TGTGCCAGCAGCTTACGGGGGGCTTATGAGCAGTTCTTC
TRBV19,TRBJ2-6,TRBD2,.,CASLPGLGVLGANVLTF,TGTGCCAGCTTACCGGGACTAGGGGTTCTCGGGGCCAACGTCCTGACTTTC
TRBV29-1,TRBJ2-2,.,.,CSKQEGGSGELFF,TGCAGCAAACAGGAGGGGGGGTCCGGGGAGCTGTTTTTT
TRBV19,TRBJ2-3,.,.,CASCWGGTDTQYF,TGTGCCAGTTGCTGGGGCGGCACAGATACGCAGTATTTT
TRBV10-1,TRBJ1-1,.,.,CASRPSDSLNTEAFF,TGCGCCAGCAGACCATCTGACAGCCTGAACACTGAAGCTTTCTTT
TRBV30,TRBJ1-1,.,once,CASSGGLGTEAFF,TGTGCCTCCTCGGGGGGGCTGGGGACTGAAGCTTTCTTT
TRBV5-1,TRBJ1-3,.,.,CASSLWGLRDSSGNTIYF,TGCGCCAGCAGCTTGTGGGGGTTAAGGGACTCCTCTGGAAACACCATATATTTT
TRBV14,TRBJ2-1,.,.,CASSFSGGMVREQFF,TGTGCCAGCAGCTTCTCGGGCGGGATGGTCCGTGAGCAGTTCTTC
TRBV7-9,TRBJ2-7,.,.,CASSKRLYEQYF,TGTGCCAGCAGCAAACGACTCTACGAGCAGTACTTC
TRBV6-4,TRBJ1-1,TRBD1,.,CASSEYGTGGRGGTEAFF,TGTGCCAGCAGTGAATACGGGACAGGGGGCCGAGGGGGGACTGAAGCTTTCTTT
TRBV11-2,TRBJ1-6,.,.,CASSLDGIRNSPLHF,TGTGCCAGCAGCTTAGATGGCATTCGTAATTCACCCCTCCACTTT
TRBV6-1,TRBJ1-4,.,few,CARPGQGTNEKLFF,TGTGCCAGACCGGGGCAGGGGACTAATGAAAAACTGTTTTTT
TRBV7-6,TRBJ1-6,TRBD1,.,CASSAGQGVRSPLHF,TGTGCCAGCAGCGCCGGCCAGGGGGTCCGTTCACCCCTCCACTTT
TRBV11-2,TRBJ1-2,.,.,CASSLAQGPYGYTF,TGTGCCAGCAGCTTAGCCCAGGGCCCTTATGGCTACACCTTC
TRBV27,TRBJ1-1,TRBD1,.,CASSLHLQGGAFF,TGTGCCAGCAGTCTCCATTTACAGGGGGGGGCTTTCTTT
TRBV28,TRBJ1-4,.,.,CASSPRGEKLFF,TGTGCCAGCAGTCCCAGAGGGGAAAAACTGTTTTTT
TRBV29-1,TRBJ1-5,TRBD1,.,CSVMTGGGNQPQHF,TGCAGCGTTATGACAGGGGGAGGCAATCAGCCCCAGCATTTT
TRBV5-1,TRBJ2-1,.,.,CASSWFSVSNEQFF,TGCGCCAGCAGCTGGTTTAGCGTTAGCAATGAGCAGTTCTTC
TRBV19,TRBJ1-2,.,.,CASSIPRGGYTF,TGTGCCAGTAGTATACCCAGAGGGGGCTACACCTTC
TRBV28,TRBJ1-1,.,.,CASSYWAGGAFF,TGTGCCAGCAGCTATTGGGCGGGGGGAGCTTTCTTT
TRBV5-1,TRBJ1-2,.,.,CASSWDTQFYGYTF,TGCGCCAGCAGCTGGGACACCCAGTTCTATGGCTACACCTTC
TRBV7-9,TRBJ1-4,.,few,CASSLTGVNEKLFF,TGTGCCAGCAGCTTAACAGGTGTTAATGAAAAACTGTTTTTT
TRBV29-1,TRBJ1-3,.,.,CSVEYGSSGNTIYF,TGCAGCGTTGAGTACGGTAGCTCTGGAAACACCATATATTTT
TRBV30,TRBJ1-3,.,.,CACQNLETVIENGGVNTIYF,TGTGCCTGCCAAAACCTGGAGACAGTCATTGAAAATGGAGGGGTTAACACCATATATTTT
TRBV15,TRBJ1-5,TRBD1,.,CATSRADRGRQPQHF,TGTGCCACCAGCAGAGCGGACAGGGGTCGGCAGCCCCAGCATTTT
TRBV10-3,TRBJ2-5,TRBD2,.,CATTPLAGGEQYF,TGTGCCACCACCCCACTAGCGGGGGGGGAGCAGTACTTC
TRBV13,TRBJ2-1,.,.,CASSLEAENYNEQFF,TGTGCCAGCAGCTTAGAAGCGGAGAACTACAATGAGCAGTTCTTC
TRBV2,TRBJ1-3,.,.,CASRTQVRSGNTIYF,TGTGCCAGCAGAACACAGGTCCGCTCTGGAAACACCATATATTTT
TRBV18,TRBJ1-1,TRBD1,once,CASSPTGTANTEAFF,TGTGCCAGCTCACCAACAGGGACAGCGAACACTGAAGCTTTCTTT
TRBV7-9,TRBJ1-5,.,.,CASSLGEPRGSQHF,TGTGCCAGCAGCTTAGGGGAGCCGAGGGGGTCCCAGCATTTT
TRBV2,TRBJ1-1,.,.,CASSEYGGNTEAFF,TGTGCCAGCAGTGAGTACGGGGGGAACACTGAAGCTTTCTTT
TRBV7-9,TRBJ2-7,.,.,CASSHLTGSPYEQYF,TGTGCCAGCAGCCACCTTACAGGGTCTCCCTACGAGCAGTACTTC
TRBV5-3,TRBJ1-4,TRBD1,.,CARRGTGNQELFF,TGTGCCAGAAGAGGGACAGGGAATCAGGAACTGTTTTTT
TRBV10-3,TRBJ2-1,.,.,CAISESTGPFGNEQFF,TGTGCCATCAGTGAGTCGACAGGACCCTTTGGGAATGAGCAGTTCTTC
TRBV29-1,TRBJ1-1,.,.,CSSARDTEAFF,TGCAGCTCGGCCAGGGACACTGAAGCTTTCTTT
TRBV28,TRBJ2-1,.,few,CASSLADYNEQFF,TGTGCCAGCAGTCTAGCCGACTACAATGAGCAGTTCTTC
TRBV29-1,TRBJ2-7,TRBD2,.,CSVGTSGFSYEQYF,TGCAGCGTCGGGACTAGCGGGTTCTCCTACGAGCAGTACTTC
TRBV6-5,TRBJ1-2,.,.,CASTRGVDYGYTF,TGTGCCAGCACCAGGGGAGTAGACTATGGCTACACCTTC
TRBV4-1,TRBJ2-3,TRBD2,.,CASSFLVASGSNRDTQYF,TGCGCCAGCAGCTTTCTCGTGGCTAGCGGGAGTAATAGAGATACGCAGTATTTT
TRBV12-5,TRBJ2-2,TRBD2,.,CASGTPTSGDTNTGELFF,TGTGCTAGTGGTACCCCGACTAGCGGGGACACGAACACCGGGGAGCTGTTTTTT
TRBV28,TRBJ2-5,TRBD2,few,CASREAGKETQYF,TGTGCCAGCAGGGAAGCGGGGAAGGAGACCCAGTACTTC
TRBV6-1,TRBJ1-2,TRBD1,.,CASRGQGAGNYGYTF,TGTGCCAGCAGAGGACAGGGGGCAGGCAACTATGGCTACACCTTC
TRBV28,TRBJ1-1,TRBD1,.,CASRGQGARDTEAFF,TGTGCCAGCAGGGGACAGGGGGCGAGGGACACTGAAGCTTTCTTT